The clone carrying this T cell receptor beta chain was recorded many times. Its antigen remains unknown. Arm-PCR of CDR3 regions and iRepertoire HTBI primers were the basis on which TCR beta libraries were built. TCRdb re-called the multiplex PCR reads with MiXCR, one entry per CDR3 protein. The sample lists about 660,000 distinct CDR3 sequences; about 30% were seen once. This sample stems from a study of regulatory T cells in long-lasting Graves disease. Findings of the study overall: TRBV28, TRBJ1-2 and TRBJ2-5 were segments that persistent disease favored. In persistent patients, shared public clonotypes (approximately 3,000) outnumbered those in new patients (about 890). What was studied was peripheral blood only, and not thyroid tissue.

Time point described: persistent/refractory GD, antithyroid drugs over 5 years with positive TRAb. The authors made the TCR library using RNA they extracted from PBMCs. CDR3 size: 14 residues. Trimming pared 3 bases from V and 3 bases from J, leaving 8 bases between. Germline V gene data show CDR1 as MDHEN and CDR2 as SYDVKM. Material: peripheral blood mononuclear cells (PBMCs), obtained when the disease was refractory, from a patient treated with antithyroid drugs. The TCR comes from a female donor with Graves disease. The chain combines TRBV28 with TRBJ1-4, with no clear D. DNA for the CDR3: TGTGCCAGCAGTTTCGTTACAGCTAATGAAAAACTGTTTTTT. Its protein product is CASSFVTANEKLFF.